This T cell receptor beta chain was recovered during a study of OX40 agonist ivuxolimab in advanced cancers. Study-level background: A diagnosis of hepatocellular carcinoma, melanoma, renal cell or head and neck cancer was present in dose-escalation patients. Therapy given before enrollment (anti-PD-1, anti-PD-L1 or anti-CTLA-4) was allowed, and around 40% had some.

Data came from immunoSEQ multiplex PCR; TCRdb stores just in-frame clones and leaves some out. The sample comprises about 130,000 clones, about 93% of which are singletons, and 1% rests with the top ten. V shed 4 bases and J 5 bases; nucleotides not matched to a gene: 8. CDR1 and CDR2 from the germline V gene are SGHRS and YFSETQ. There are 15 residues in the CDR3. This rearrangement joins TRBV5-1 to TRBJ2-5, with TRBD2 matching over 10 bases. The clonotype comes from an adult with an advanced solid tumor such as melanoma, head and neck, liver or kidney cancer. The input for sequencing was CD4+ or CD8+ T cells sorted from blood, taken in a trial of the OX40 agonist ivuxolimab. The CDR3 DNA reads TGCGCCAGCAGCCCAGAAAGCGGGGGGGCGGAGACCCAGTACTTC. This sequence encodes CASSPESGGAETQYF.